Listed below are T cell receptor beta chains from one sample, sequenced in a study of T cells in Graves' hyperthyroidism and ophthalmopathy. TCRdb itself ran the multiplex PCR reads through MiXCR, one entry per CDR3 protein. The sample records about 400,000 distinct CDR3 sequences, roughly 14% being singletons. Material for sequencing was blood. The receptors here all came from a woman younger than 35 with Graves' hyperthyroidism. Both conserved end residues are trimmed from each CDR3. A D gene is named only where the DNA matches it firmly.

v_call: TRBV18
d_call: .
j_call: TRBJ2-7
cdr3_aa: ASSPMPGINHEQY

v_call: TRBV2
d_call: .
j_call: TRBJ2-1
cdr3_aa: ASSGNSGTLYNEQF

v_call: TRBV19
d_call: .
j_call: TRBJ1-1
cdr3_aa: ASRRDATEAF

v_call: TRBV5-6
d_call: .
j_call: TRBJ2-3
cdr3_aa: ASSLDSDPFGTDTQY

v_call: TRBV20-1
d_call: TRBD1
j_call: TRBJ2-7
cdr3_aa: SATGTGRGSYEQY

v_call: TRBV3-1
d_call: .
j_call: TRBJ2-6
cdr3_aa: ASSLAGGGALGANVLT

v_call: TRBV27
d_call: TRBD1
j_call: TRBJ1-5
cdr3_aa: ASSHDRGQQPQH

v_call: TRBV6-1
d_call: TRBD2
j_call: TRBJ2-2
cdr3_aa: ASSYGREGYRELF

v_call: TRBV20-1
d_call: .
j_call: TRBJ2-7
cdr3_aa: SAGPGSYEQY

v_call: TRBV19
d_call: TRBD1
j_call: TRBJ1-3
cdr3_aa: ASSGQGRTNTIY

v_call: TRBV7-3
d_call: TRBD2
j_call: TRBJ2-1
cdr3_aa: ASSAYTTGLDHNEQF

v_call: TRBV30
d_call: .
j_call: TRBJ2-5
cdr3_aa: AWSARQLETQY

v_call: TRBV5-4
d_call: TRBD1
j_call: TRBJ1-2
cdr3_aa: ASSRDRGQGSYT

v_call: TRBV7-8
d_call: .
j_call: TRBJ2-3
cdr3_aa: ASSPRGRRTQY

v_call: TRBV11-2
d_call: .
j_call: TRBJ2-1
cdr3_aa: ASSLGTPNNEQF

v_call: TRBV7-6
d_call: .
j_call: TRBJ2-3
cdr3_aa: ASSLGGQPTDTQY

v_call: TRBV14
d_call: .
j_call: TRBJ2-2
cdr3_aa: ASSQGPRELF

v_call: TRBV6-1
d_call: .
j_call: TRBJ2-3
cdr3_aa: ASEHQGGGTQY

v_call: TRBV9
d_call: .
j_call: TRBJ2-3
cdr3_aa: ASSVAGAGSPLLTDTQY

v_call: TRBV13
d_call: .
j_call: TRBJ1-2
cdr3_aa: ASSLGRFGYT

v_call: TRBV6-1
d_call: .
j_call: TRBJ2-7
cdr3_aa: ASSEARPGWRSSYEQY

v_call: TRBV19
d_call: .
j_call: TRBJ1-5
cdr3_aa: ASKGIQESRHQPQH

v_call: TRBV6-2/TRBV6-3
d_call: .
j_call: TRBJ1-6
cdr3_aa: ASSGLGRGESPLH

v_call: TRBV6-1
d_call: TRBD1
j_call: TRBJ2-3
cdr3_aa: ASTPFRGLQGDTQY

v_call: TRBV12-3/TRBV12-4
d_call: .
j_call: TRBJ1-2
cdr3_aa: ASSLTRNYGYT

v_call: TRBV7-9
d_call: .
j_call: TRBJ2-2
cdr3_aa: ASSSPEGGTGELF

v_call: TRBV4-1
d_call: .
j_call: TRBJ2-4
cdr3_aa: ASSQVDQKNIQY

v_call: TRBV4-1
d_call: .
j_call: TRBJ2-7
cdr3_aa: ASSQESRGLLLGEQY

v_call: TRBV4-1
d_call: .
j_call: TRBJ2-3
cdr3_aa: ASSQLQGGTDTQY

v_call: TRBV5-1
d_call: TRBD2
j_call: TRBJ2-5
cdr3_aa: ASSLAMIAGGLETQY

v_call: TRBV6-2/TRBV6-3
d_call: .
j_call: TRBJ2-4
cdr3_aa: ASSYSPEGAKNIQY

v_call: TRBV10-3
d_call: .
j_call: TRBJ2-7
cdr3_aa: AISDYQGSYEQY

v_call: TRBV24-1
d_call: .
j_call: TRBJ2-3
cdr3_aa: ATSARGAGNTQY

v_call: TRBV6-6
d_call: TRBD1
j_call: TRBJ1-1
cdr3_aa: ASSYGGQGVTEAF

v_call: TRBV20-1
d_call: .
j_call: TRBJ2-7
cdr3_aa: SASKASYYEQY

v_call: TRBV5-5
d_call: TRBD2
j_call: TRBJ2-2
cdr3_aa: ASSRSGENTGELF

v_call: TRBV18
d_call: TRBD1
j_call: TRBJ1-4
cdr3_aa: ASSPQGTGGADEKLF

v_call: TRBV12-3/TRBV12-4
d_call: .
j_call: TRBJ2-7
cdr3_aa: ASRGTLAWNEQY

v_call: TRBV18
d_call: .
j_call: TRBJ2-1
cdr3_aa: ASTGGGATNEQF